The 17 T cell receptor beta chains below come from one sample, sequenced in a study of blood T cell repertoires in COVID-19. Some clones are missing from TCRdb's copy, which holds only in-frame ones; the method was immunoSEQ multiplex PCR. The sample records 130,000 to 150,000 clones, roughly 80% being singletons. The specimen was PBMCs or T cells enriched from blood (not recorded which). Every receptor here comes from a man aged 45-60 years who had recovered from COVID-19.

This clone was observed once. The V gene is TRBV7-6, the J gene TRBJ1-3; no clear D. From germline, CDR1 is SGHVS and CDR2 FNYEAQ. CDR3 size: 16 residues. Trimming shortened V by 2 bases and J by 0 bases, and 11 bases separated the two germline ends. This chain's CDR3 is CASSLTLAYSGNTIYF. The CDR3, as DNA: TGTGCCAGCAGCTTAACATTGGCTTACTCTGGAAACACCATATATTTT.

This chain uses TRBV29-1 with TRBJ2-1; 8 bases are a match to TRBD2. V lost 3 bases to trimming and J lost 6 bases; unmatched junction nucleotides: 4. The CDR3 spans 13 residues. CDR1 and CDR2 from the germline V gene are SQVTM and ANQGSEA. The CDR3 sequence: CSVDEAGGNEQFF. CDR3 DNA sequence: TGCAGCGTTGACGAGGCGGGGGGCAATGAGCAGTTCTTC.

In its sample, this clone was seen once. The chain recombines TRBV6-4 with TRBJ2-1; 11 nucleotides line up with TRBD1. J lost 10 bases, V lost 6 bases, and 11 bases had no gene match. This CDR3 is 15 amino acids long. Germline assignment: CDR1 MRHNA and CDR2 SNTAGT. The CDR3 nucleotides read TGTGCCAGCAGCCCGGGACAGGGGGTTGATGAGGAGCAGTTCTTC. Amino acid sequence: CASSPGQGVDEEQFF.

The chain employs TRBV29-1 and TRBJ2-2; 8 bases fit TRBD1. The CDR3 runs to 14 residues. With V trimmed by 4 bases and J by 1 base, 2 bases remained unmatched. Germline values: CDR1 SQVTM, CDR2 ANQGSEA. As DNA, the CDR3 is TGCAGCGTTGGGACAGGGATGAACACCGGGGAGCTGTTTTTT. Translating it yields CSVGTGMNTGELFF.

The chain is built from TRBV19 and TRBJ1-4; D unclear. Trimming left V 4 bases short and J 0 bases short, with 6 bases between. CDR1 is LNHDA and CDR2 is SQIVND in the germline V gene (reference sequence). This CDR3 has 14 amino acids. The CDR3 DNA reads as TGTGCCAGTAGTAGACAAGCAACTAATGAAAAACTGTTTTTT. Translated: CASSRQATNEKLFF.

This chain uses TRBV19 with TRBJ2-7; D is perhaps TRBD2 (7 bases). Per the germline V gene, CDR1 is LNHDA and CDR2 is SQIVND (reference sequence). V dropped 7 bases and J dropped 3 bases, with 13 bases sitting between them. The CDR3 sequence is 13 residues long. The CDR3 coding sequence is TGTGCCAGTAAAGGGAGGGGGGACTACGAGCAGTACTTC. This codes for CASKGRGDYEQYF. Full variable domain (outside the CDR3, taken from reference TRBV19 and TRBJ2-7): DGGITQSPKYLFRKEGQNVTLSCEQNLNHDAMYWYRQDPGQGLRLIYYSQIVNDFQKGDIAEGYSVSREKKESFPLTVTSAQKNPTAFYLCASKGRGDYEQYFGPGTRLTVT.

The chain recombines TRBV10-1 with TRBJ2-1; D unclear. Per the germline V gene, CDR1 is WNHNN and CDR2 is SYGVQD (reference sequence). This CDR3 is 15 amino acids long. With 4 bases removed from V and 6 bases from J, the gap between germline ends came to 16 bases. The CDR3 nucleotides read TGCGCCAGCAGTGGATCCGGGTCTACGAGCAATGAGCAGTTCTTC. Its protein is CASSGSGSTSNEQFF.

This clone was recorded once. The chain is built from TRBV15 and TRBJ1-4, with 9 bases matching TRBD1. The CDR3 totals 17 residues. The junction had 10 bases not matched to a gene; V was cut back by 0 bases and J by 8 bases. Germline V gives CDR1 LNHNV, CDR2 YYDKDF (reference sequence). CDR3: CATSRETSGTGKEKLFF. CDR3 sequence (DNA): TGTGCCACCAGCAGAGAGACGTCCGGGACAGGGAAGGAAAAACTGTTTTTT. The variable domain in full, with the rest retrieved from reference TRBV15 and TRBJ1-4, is DAMVIQNPRYQVTQFGKPVTLSCSQTLNHNVMYWYQQKSSQAPKLLFHYYDKDFNNEADTPDNFQSRRPNTSFCFLDIRSPGLGDTAMYLCATSRETSGTGKEKLFFGSGTQLSVL.

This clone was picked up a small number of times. The CDR3 protein is CASSLFQGITYEQYF. The CDR3 coding sequence is TGTGCCAGCAGCTTGTTTCAGGGGATAACCTACGAGCAGTACTTC. J is TRBJ2-7 and V is TRBV5-6; TRBD1 is a possible D gene (6 bases). The V end lost 1 base, the J end lost 2 bases, and 13 bases lay between the germline ends. The CDR3 covers 15 residues. In germline, CDR1 is SGHDT, CDR2 YYEEEE.

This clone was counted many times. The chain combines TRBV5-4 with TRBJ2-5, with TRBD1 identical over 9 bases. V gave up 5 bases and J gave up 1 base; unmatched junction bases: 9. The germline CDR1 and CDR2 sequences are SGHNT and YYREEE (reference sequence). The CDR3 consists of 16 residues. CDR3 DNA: TGTGCCAGCAGTCTTGGACAGGGGTCTATCCAAGAGACCCAGTACTTC. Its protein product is CASSLGQGSIQETQYF.

Here the CDR3 reads CSVEDGGSHTF. The CDR3 nucleotides are TGCAGCGTTGAAGATGGAGGCTCCCACACCTTC. V gene TRBV29-1 combines with J gene TRBJ1-2; D remains unclear. CDR1 and CDR2 (germline): SQVTM, ANQGSEA. V was shortened by 0 bases and J by 12 bases, with 11 bases between the two germline ends. CDR3 length: 11 residues.

Here the CDR3 reads CASSLDKSEQYF. The CDR3 coding sequence is TGTGCCAGCAGCTTAGACAAATCCGAGCAGTACTTC. J is TRBJ2-7 and V is TRBV7-8, with D hard to call. V was cut by 1 base and J by 6 bases, with 7 bases left in between. Germline loops: CDR1 SGHVS, CDR2 FQNEAQ. The CDR3 sequence is 12 residues long.

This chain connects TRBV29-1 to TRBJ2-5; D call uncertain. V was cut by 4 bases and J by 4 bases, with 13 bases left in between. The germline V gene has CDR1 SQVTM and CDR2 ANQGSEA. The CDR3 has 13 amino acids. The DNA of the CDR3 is TGCAGCGTTGGGAGCCTCATGCTAGAGACCCAGTACTTC. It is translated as CSVGSLMLETQYF.

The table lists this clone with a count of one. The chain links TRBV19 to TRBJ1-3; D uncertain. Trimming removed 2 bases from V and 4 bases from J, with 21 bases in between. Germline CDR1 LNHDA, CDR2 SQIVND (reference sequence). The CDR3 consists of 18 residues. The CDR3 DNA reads TGTGCCAGTAGTATATTGTTTCACGGTGACTCCCCGGGAAACACCATATATTTT. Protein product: CASSILFHGDSPGNTIYF.

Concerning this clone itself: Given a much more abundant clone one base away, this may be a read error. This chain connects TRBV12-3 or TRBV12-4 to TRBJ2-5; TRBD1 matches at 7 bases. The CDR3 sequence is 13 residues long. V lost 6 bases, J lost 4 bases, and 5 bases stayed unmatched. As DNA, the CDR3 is TGTGCCAGCAGCCGGGACAGAAGAGAGACCCAGTACTTC. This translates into CASSRDRRETQYF.

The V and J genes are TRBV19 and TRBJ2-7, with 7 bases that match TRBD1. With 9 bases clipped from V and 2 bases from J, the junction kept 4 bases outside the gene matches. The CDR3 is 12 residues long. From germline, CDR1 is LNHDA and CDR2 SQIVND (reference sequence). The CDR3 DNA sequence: TGTGCCAGCCGGGACAGCGCCTACGAGCAGTACTTC. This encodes CASRDSAYEQYF.

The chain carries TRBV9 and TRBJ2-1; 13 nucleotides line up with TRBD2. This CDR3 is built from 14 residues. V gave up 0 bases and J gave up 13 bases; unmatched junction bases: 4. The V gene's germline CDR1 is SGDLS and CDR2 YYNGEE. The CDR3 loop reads CASSVVTSGGPQFF. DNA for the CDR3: TGTGCCAGCAGCGTAGTGACTAGCGGGGGGCCACAGTTCTTC.